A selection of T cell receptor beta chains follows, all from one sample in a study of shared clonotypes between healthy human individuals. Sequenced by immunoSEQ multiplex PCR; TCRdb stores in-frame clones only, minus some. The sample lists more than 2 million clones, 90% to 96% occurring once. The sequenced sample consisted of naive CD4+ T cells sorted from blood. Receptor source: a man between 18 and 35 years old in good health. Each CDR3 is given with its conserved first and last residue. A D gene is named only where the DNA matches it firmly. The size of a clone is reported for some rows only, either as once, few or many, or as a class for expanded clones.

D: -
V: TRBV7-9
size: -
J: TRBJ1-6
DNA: TGTGCCAGCAGCCCCCGAACATTTGGATCACCCCTCCACTTT
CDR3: CASSPRTFGSPLHF

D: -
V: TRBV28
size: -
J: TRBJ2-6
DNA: TGTGCCAGCCTCACTGGGGCCAACGTCCTGACTTTC
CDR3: CASLTGANVLTF

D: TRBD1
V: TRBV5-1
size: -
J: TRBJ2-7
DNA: TGCGCCAGCAGCGGGGGCCCCGGGACAGGGCCCTCCTACGAGCAGTACTTC
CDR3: CASSGGPGTGPSYEQYF

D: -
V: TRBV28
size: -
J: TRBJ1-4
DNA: TGTGCCAGCAGTCGGGGGGCGATTGGTGAAAAACTGTTTTTT
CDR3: CASSRGAIGEKLFF

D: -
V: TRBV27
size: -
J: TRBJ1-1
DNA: TGTGCCAGCAGTAACTCCTTAGGGAACACTGAAGCTTTCTTT
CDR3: CASSNSLGNTEAFF

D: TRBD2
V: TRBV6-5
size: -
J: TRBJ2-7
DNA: TGTGCCAGCAGTTATGAGGGGACTAGCGGGGCCTACGAGCAGTACTTC
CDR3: CASSYEGTSGAYEQYF

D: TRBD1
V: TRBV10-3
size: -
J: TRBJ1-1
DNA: TGTGCCATCAGCGACAGGGGGAACACTGAAGCTTTCTTT
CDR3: CAISDRGNTEAFF

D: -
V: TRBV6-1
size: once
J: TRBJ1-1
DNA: TGTGCCAGCAGTGCTGGGACTGTGAACACTGAAGCTTTCTTT
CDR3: CASSAGTVNTEAFF

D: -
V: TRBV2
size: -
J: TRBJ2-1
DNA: TGTGCCAGCAGGTTTGGGTCCTCCTCCTCCTACAATGAGCAGTTCTTC
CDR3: CASRFGSSSSYNEQFF

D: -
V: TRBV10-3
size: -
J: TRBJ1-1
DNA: TGTGCCATCAGTGCGAAATACCTTAACACTGAAGCTTTCTTT
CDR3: CAISAKYLNTEAFF

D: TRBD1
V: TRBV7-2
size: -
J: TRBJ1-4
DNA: TGTGCCAGCAGCCGAGGGACAGGAGCTAATGAAAAACTGTTTTTT
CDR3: CASSRGTGANEKLFF

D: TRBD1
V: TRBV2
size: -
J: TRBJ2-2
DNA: TGTGCCAGCAGTGAATCTGGACAGGGGACCGGGGAGCTGTTTTTT
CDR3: CASSESGQGTGELFF

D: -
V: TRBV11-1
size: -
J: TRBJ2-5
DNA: TGTGCCAGCAGCTTAGGAGGTCGAGAGACCCAGTACTTC
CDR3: CASSLGGRETQYF

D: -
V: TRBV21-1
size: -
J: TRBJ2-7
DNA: TGTGCCAGCAGCAACCTTCTAATCGAGCAGTACTTC
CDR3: CASSNLLIEQYF

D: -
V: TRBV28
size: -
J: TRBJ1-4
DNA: TGTGCCAGCACCAACAGGAATGAAAAACTGTTTTTT
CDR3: CASTNRNEKLFF

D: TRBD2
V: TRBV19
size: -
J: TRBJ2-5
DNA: TGTGCCAGTAGCATGACTAGCGGGAGTCGAGAGACCCAGTACTTC
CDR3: CASSMTSGSRETQYF

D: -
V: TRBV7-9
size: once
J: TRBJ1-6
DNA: TGTGCCAGCAGCTTAAGGCGGATCAATTCACCCCTCCACTTT
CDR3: CASSLRRINSPLHF

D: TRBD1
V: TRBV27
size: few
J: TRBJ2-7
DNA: TGTGCCAGCAGTTTAAGAAGGACAGGGAGCCCCTACGAGCAGTACTTC
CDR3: CASSLRRTGSPYEQYF

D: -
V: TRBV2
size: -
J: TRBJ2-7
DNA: TGTGCCAGCAGCCCAGGGGGCGGGGGTTCCTACGAGCAGTACTTC
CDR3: CASSPGGGGSYEQYF

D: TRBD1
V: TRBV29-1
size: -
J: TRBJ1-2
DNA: TGCAGCGTTGGACATCGGGACAGGGAATATGGCTACACCTTC
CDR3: CSVGHRDREYGYTF

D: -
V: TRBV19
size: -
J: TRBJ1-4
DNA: TGTGCCAGTAGGACATACGAAAAACTGTTTTTT
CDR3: CASRTYEKLFF

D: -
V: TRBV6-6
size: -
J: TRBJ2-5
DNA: TGTGCCAGCAGTTACTCGGACTCAAGAACGGAGACCCAGTACTTC
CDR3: CASSYSDSRTETQYF

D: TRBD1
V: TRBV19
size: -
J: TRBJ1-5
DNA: TGTGCCAGTAGTATGTTGTGGACCGACAGGGCAGGGCAGCCCCAGCATTTT
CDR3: CASSMLWTDRAGQPQHF

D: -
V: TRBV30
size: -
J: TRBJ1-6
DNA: TGTGCCTGGAGTCCGGAGGGTGTTTCACCCCTCCACTTT
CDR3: CAWSPEGVSPLHF

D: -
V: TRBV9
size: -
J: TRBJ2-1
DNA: TGTGCCAGCAGCGTAAAGGGAGAGGGGAACCGAGAGCAGTTCTTC
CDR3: CASSVKGEGNREQFF

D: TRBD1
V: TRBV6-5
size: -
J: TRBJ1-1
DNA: TGTGCCGTCAGCAGGACAGGCGGGACTGAAGCTTTCTTT
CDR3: CAVSRTGGTEAFF

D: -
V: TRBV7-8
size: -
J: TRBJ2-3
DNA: TGTGCCAGCAGCTTATTGACGTCGGGGTCCAGGGATACGCAGTATTTT
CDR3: CASSLLTSGSRDTQYF

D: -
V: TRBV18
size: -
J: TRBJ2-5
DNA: TGTGCCAGCTCACCGATTGACGGACAAGAGACCCAGTACTTC
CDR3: CASSPIDGQETQYF

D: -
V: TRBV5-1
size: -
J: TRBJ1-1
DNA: TGCGCCAGCAGCTTATGGGGCTCACTGAACACTGAAGCTTTCTTT
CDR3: CASSLWGSLNTEAFF

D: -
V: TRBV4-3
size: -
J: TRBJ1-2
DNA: TGCGCCAGCAGCCAATCCGCCAGGGGCGATGGCTACACCTTC
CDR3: CASSQSARGDGYTF

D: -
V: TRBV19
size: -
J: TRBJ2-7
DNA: TGTGCCAGTAGTATAAACTACTTCTACGAGCAGTACTTC
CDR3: CASSINYFYEQYF

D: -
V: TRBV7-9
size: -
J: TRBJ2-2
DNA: TGTGCCAGCAGCTTAGATTGGTCGAGGGACACCGGGGAGCTGTTTTTT
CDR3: CASSLDWSRDTGELFF

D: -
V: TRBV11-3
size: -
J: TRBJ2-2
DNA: TGTGCCAGCAGCTTTTACACCGGGGAGCTGTTTTTT
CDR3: CASSFYTGELFF

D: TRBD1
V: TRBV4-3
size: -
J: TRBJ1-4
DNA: TGCGCCAGCAGCCAACAACAGGGGCTCGGATTGAGTAATGAAAAACTGTTTTTT
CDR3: CASSQQQGLGLSNEKLFF

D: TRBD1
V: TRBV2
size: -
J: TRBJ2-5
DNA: TGTGCCAGCTCCCAGGACAGGCTAATATTCCAAGAGACCCAGTACTTC
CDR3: CASSQDRLIFQETQYF

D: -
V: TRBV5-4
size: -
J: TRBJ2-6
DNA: TGTGCCAGCAGCTTGGCCGGACCTGGGGCCAACGTCCTGACTTTC
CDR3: CASSLAGPGANVLTF

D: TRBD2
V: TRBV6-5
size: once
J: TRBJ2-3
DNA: TGTGCCAGCAGTCCGGGGACTATCACAGATACGCAGTATTTT
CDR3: CASSPGTITDTQYF

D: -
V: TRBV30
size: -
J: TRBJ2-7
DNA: TGTGCCTGGAGCGCCTCGGACCGCTACGAGCAGTACTTC
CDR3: CAWSASDRYEQYF

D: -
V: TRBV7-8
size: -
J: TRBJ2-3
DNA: TGTGCCAGCAGCGGCCCGACTAGTTGGGACGCAGATACGCAGTATTTT
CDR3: CASSGPTSWDADTQYF

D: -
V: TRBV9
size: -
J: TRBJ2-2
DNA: TGTGCCAGCAGCCCTCGGGAGAGGGTCGGGGAGCTGTTTTTT
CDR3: CASSPRERVGELFF

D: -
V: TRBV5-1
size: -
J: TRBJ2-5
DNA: TGCGCCAGCAGCTCTACAGGGTGGGAGACCCAGTACTTC
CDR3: CASSSTGWETQYF

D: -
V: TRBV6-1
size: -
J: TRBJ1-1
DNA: TGTGCCAGCACGGGGGTAAGGAACACTGAAGCTTTCTTT
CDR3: CASTGVRNTEAFF

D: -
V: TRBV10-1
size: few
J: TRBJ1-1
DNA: TGCGCCAGCTCACGCGGCAGGGAGAACACTGAAGCTTTCTTT
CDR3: CASSRGRENTEAFF

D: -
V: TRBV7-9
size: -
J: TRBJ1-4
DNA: TGTGCCAGCAGCTTAGATCCCAAAAAACTGTTTTTT
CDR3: CASSLDPKKLFF

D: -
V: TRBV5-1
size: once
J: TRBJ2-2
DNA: TGCGCCAGCACCGAGGGACAGAACACCGGGGAGCTGTTTTTT
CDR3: CASTEGQNTGELFF

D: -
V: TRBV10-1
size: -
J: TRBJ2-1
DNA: TGCGCCAGCAGTGAGGGGGGTGAGCAGTTCTTC
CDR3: CASSEGGEQFF

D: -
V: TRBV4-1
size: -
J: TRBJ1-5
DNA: TGCGCCAGCAGCCAAGCGGGGAACGATCAGCCCCAGCATTTT
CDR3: CASSQAGNDQPQHF

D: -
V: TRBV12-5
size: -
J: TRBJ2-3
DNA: TGTGCTAGTGGCTCGGGAATGGATACGCAGTATTTT
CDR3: CASGSGMDTQYF

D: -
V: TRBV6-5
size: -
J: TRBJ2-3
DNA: TGTGCCAGCAACGGCGGTAGCACAGATACGCAGTATTTT
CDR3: CASNGGSTDTQYF

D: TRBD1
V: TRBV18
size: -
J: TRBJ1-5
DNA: TGTGCCAGCTCAGCTGACAGGGGCATTTCGAATCAGCCCCAGCATTTT
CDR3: CASSADRGISNQPQHF

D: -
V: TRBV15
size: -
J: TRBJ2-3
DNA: TGTGCCACCAGCAGCGGGAGTTGGACAGATACGCAGTATTTT
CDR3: CATSSGSWTDTQYF

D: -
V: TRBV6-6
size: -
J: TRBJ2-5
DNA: TGTGCCAGCAGTTACGGGAATATGGGGGAGACCCAGTACTTC
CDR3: CASSYGNMGETQYF

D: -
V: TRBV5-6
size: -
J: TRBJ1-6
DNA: TGTGCCAGCAGCTTATCAGTCTCCTATAATTCACCCCTCCACTTT
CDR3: CASSLSVSYNSPLHF

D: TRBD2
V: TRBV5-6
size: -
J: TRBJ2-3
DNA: TGTGCCAGCAGCTTGGCGGGGGGAGATACGCAGTATTTT
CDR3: CASSLAGGDTQYF

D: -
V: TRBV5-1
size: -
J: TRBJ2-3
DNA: TGCGCCAGCAGCTTGGGGCAGGGTGGGACAGATACGCAGTATTTT
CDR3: CASSLGQGGTDTQYF

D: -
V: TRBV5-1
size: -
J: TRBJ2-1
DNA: TGCGCCAGCAGCAGGACAAGTAACAATGAGCAGTTCTTC
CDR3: CASSRTSNNEQFF

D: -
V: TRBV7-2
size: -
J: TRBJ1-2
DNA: TGTGCCAGCAGCTTAGAAGTTTGGGCCCCGGGAGGCTACACCTTC
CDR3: CASSLEVWAPGGYTF

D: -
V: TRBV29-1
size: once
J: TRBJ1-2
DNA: TGCAGCGTTGTATCTGGGGGGGATCTCTATGGCTACACCTTC
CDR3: CSVVSGGDLYGYTF

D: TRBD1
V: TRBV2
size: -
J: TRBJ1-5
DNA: TGTGCCAGCAGTCGACAGGGTGGTAGGGATCAGCCCCAGCATTTT
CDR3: CASSRQGGRDQPQHF